Listed below are T cell receptor beta chains from one sample, sequenced in a study of T cell repertoires in cytomegalovirus infection. MiXCR, run by TCRdb on the reads, gives a single entry per CDR3 protein. The table has fewer than 80,000 distinct CDR3 sequences, roughly 3.5% seen once. The sequencing sample was made of PBMCs. These TCRs come from a human donor in good health (CMV status not recorded). Some clones in this sample may be carry-over from other donors' samples. CDR3s include the opening cysteine and the closing phenylalanine or tryptophan. A D gene is named only where the DNA matches it firmly. Where a row states a size, it is once, few, many or the class of an expanded clone; other rows omit it.

len	v_gene	d_gene	abundance	j_gene	CDR3nt	CDR3aa
16	TRBV7-9	NA	NA	TRBJ2-1	TGTGCCAGCTGGGGAGCGGGGGACAGCTCCTACAATGAGCAGTTCTTC	CASWGAGDSSYNEQFF
13	TRBV7-2	NA	many	TRBJ2-7	TGTGCCAGCAGCTTAGCGGGCAGTCCTAAGCAGTACTTC	CASSLAGSPKQYF
15	TRBV4-2	NA	many	TRBJ1-3	TGTGCCAGCAGCCAAGACTCCGGGTACGGAAACACCATATATTTT	CASSQDSGYGNTIYF
15	TRBV7-2	NA	many	TRBJ1-5	TGTGCCAGCAGCACCACCGGGACCAACAATCAGCCCCAGCATTTT	CASSTTGTNNQPQHF
16	TRBV5-4	TRBD2	many	TRBJ2-3	TGTGCCAGCAGCTTGAGCGGGGGCCTCCAGAAGGATACGCAGTATTTT	CASSLSGGLQKDTQYF
13	TRBV7-3	TRBD1	many	TRBJ1-6	TGTGCCAGCAGCTTAGGCCCGGACAGGGAGACCCACTTT	CASSLGPDRETHF
15	TRBV20-1	TRBD1	many	TRBJ1-1	TGCAGTGCTAGGGGGGACAGGGTGCATGGCACTGAAGCTTTCTTT	CSARGDRVHGTEAFF
12	TRBV10-3	NA	many	TRBJ2-3	TGTGCCATCAGTGAGTCGACAGATACGCAGTATTTT	CAISESTDTQYF
15	TRBV6-2/TRBV6-3	NA	many	TRBJ1-2	TGTGCCAGCACTAACACACCTACAGGAGTCTATGGCTACACCTTC	CASTNTPTGVYGYTF
17	TRBV12-3/TRBV12-4	TRBD2	many	TRBJ2-5	TGTGCCAGCAGCCCTGGGGGGCCAGCGGGGGGTGCAAAGACCCAGTACTTC	CASSPGGPAGGAKTQYF
18	TRBV7-2	TRBD1	many	TRBJ1-1	TGTGCCAGCAGCTCGAAAGGTGGGACAGGAAAATTATACACTGAAGCTTTCTTT	CASSSKGGTGKLYTEAFF
14	TRBV5-1	TRBD2	many	TRBJ2-5	TGCGCCAGCAGCACAGGGACTAGCCAAGAGACCCAGTACTTC	CASSTGTSQETQYF
13	TRBV6-6	TRBD1	many	TRBJ1-1	TGTGCCAGCAGTTACCCAGGGGGCACTGAAGCTTTCTTT	CASSYPGGTEAFF
14	TRBV6-2/TRBV6-3	NA	many	TRBJ1-2	TGTGCCAGCAGTTACTTGCCAGGGAGGGGCCAAATGCCCTTC	CASSYLPGRGQMPF
12	TRBV6-2/TRBV6-3	TRBD1	many	TRBJ1-1	TGTGCCAGCAGCCACGACAGGGCCGGAGCTTTCTTT	CASSHDRAGAFF
13	TRBV30	TRBD1	many	TRBJ1-2	TGTGCCTGGAGTGTAGAGGGGGCCTATGGCTACACCTTC	CAWSVEGAYGYTF
14	TRBV6-2/TRBV6-3	NA	many	TRBJ2-1	TGTGCCAGCAAATGGAGCCCTATGATCAATGAGCAGTTCTTC	CASKWSPMINEQFF
15	TRBV7-2	NA	many	TRBJ2-3	TGTGCCAGCAGCTTTCAAGCTTCCGGCACAGATACGCAGTATTTT	CASSFQASGTDTQYF
14	TRBV19	NA	many	TRBJ2-1	TGTGCCAGTAGTTTCAGTCCTCTTTTCAATGAGCAGTTCTTC	CASSFSPLFNEQFF
16	TRBV15	NA	many	TRBJ1-5	TGTGCCACCAGCAGAGAGGGTGAGACCCCCAATCAGCCCCAGCATTTT	CATSREGETPNQPQHF
14	TRBV6-6	NA	many	TRBJ2-3	TGTGCCAGCAGTTACGGAAGTAGTTTGGATACGCAGTATTTT	CASSYGSSLDTQYF
15	TRBV12-3/TRBV12-4	NA	many	TRBJ1-5	TGTGCCAGCAGTCAATCCCTCCTTAGCAATCAGCCCCAGCATTTT	CASSQSLLSNQPQHF
13	TRBV12-3/TRBV12-4	NA	many	TRBJ2-5	TGTGCCAGCAGCCAAGCCCCCGAAGAGACCCAGTACTTC	CASSQAPEETQYF
12	TRBV6-2/TRBV6-3	NA	many	TRBJ1-6	TGTGCCAGTACAAGGGAAAGGTCACCCCTCCACTTT	CASTRERSPLHF
15	TRBV28	TRBD2	many	TRBJ2-3	TGTGCCAGCAGCTCCGGGTGGGGCGGGGGTGATACGCAGTATTTT	CASSSGWGGGDTQYF
14	TRBV7-9	TRBD1	many	TRBJ2-7	TGTGCCAGCGTTAAAGGGGACAGCCCCTACGAGCAGTACTTC	CASVKGDSPYEQYF
14	TRBV19	NA	many	TRBJ1-1	TGTGCCAGTAGTCTACAGGGCCAGGGGACTGAAGCTTTCTTT	CASSLQGQGTEAFF
13	TRBV29-1	NA	many	TRBJ1-2	TGCAGCGTTGAAGAGGCACTAGCTGGTGGCTACACCTTC	CSVEEALAGGYTF